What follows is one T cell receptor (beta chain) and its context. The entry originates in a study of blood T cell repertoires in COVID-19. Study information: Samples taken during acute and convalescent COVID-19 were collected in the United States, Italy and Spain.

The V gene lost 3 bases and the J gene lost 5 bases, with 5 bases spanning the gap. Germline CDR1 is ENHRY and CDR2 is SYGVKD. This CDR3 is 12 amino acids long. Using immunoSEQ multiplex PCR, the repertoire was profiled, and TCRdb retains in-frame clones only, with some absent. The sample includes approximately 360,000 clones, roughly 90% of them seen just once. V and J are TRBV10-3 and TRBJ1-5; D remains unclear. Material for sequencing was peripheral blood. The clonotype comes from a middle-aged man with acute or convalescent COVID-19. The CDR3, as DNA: TGTGCCATCAGTGAAAGAGATCAGCCCCAGCATTTT. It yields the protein CAISERDQPQHF.